Below are 19 T cell receptor beta chains sequenced from a single sample in a study of Ad26.COV2.S vaccination and SARS-CoV-2 variants. Treatment indicated: roughly 19 received Ad26.COV2.S at low or high dose, single or two shots; 5 received placebo; per-sample allocation not given. Sampling took place 63 days after the first vaccine or placebo injection. Assay used: immunoSEQ multiplex PCR; TCRdb lists only in-frame clones, some missing. The repertoire holds 300,000 to 400,000 clones, with around 90% as singletons. The specimen was peripheral blood, collected in a trial of Ad26.COV2.S vaccine versus placebo. All receptors come from a person between 18 and 60 years old who received the Ad26.COV2.S COVID-19 vaccine or a placebo.

Notes on this clone: Possible read error: a much larger clone is one base away. The sample has other DNA sequences that encode this CDR3 too. The rearrangement uses TRBV11-2 and TRBJ1-2; D remains ambiguous. This CDR3 comprises 12 residues. Germline lookup yields CDR1 SGHAT and CDR2 FQNNGV. The V end was cut by 0 bases, the J end by 4 bases, with 3 bases between. In nucleotides, the CDR3 is TGTGCCAGCAGCTTAGAGGGCTATGGCTACACCTTC. Translating it yields CASSLEGYGYTF. The whole variable domain, filled in from reference TRBV11-2 and TRBJ1-2, reads EAGVAQSPRYKIIEKRQSVAFWCNPISGHATLYWYQQILGQGPKLLIQFQNNGVVDDSQLPKDRFSAERLKGVDSTLKIQPAKLEDSAVYLCASSLEGYGYTFGSGTRLTVV.

The genes are TRBV4-1 and TRBJ1-4; D remains unclear. There are 13 residues in the CDR3. CDR1 MGHRA and CDR2 YSYEKL come from the germline V gene. The V end lost 7 bases, the J end lost 1 base, and 7 bases lay between the germline ends. The CDR3 DNA reads TGCGCCAGCAACGACGGAACTAATGAAAAACTGTTTTTT. It yields the protein CASNDGTNEKLFF.

This chain connects TRBV5-1 to TRBJ2-5; TRBD1 agrees at 12 bases. Germline CDR1 and CDR2: SGHRS and YFSETQ. V trimming: 4 bases; J trimming: 1 base; junction bases outside the gene matches: 5. The CDR3 consists of 16 residues. This chain's CDR3 is CASSAGGQGAQETQYF. The CDR3 coding sequence is TGCGCCAGCAGCGCTGGGGGACAGGGGGCCCAAGAGACCCAGTACTTC.

The chain links TRBV7-2 to TRBJ2-3; TRBD2 might be the D (6 bases). CDR1 is SGHTA and CDR2 is FQGNSA in the germline V gene. The CDR3 is 14 amino acids. Trimming stripped 3 bases from V and 6 bases from J, with 13 bases between. The CDR3 loop reads CASSFPGTHDTQYF. Here the CDR3 DNA reads TGTGCCAGCAGCTTTCCCGGGACTCATGATACGCAGTATTTT.

CDR3 nucleotides: TGTGCCAGCAGCCATCCGCCCCGGACAGGGCTAAACACTGAAGCTTTCTTT. Translated: CASSHPPRTGLNTEAFF. The V and J genes are TRBV14 and TRBJ1-1, with 8 nucleotides matching TRBD1. After removal of 3 bases from V and 2 bases from J, the junction contained 11 bases not matched to a gene. Germline values: CDR1 SGHDN, CDR2 FVKESK. This CDR3 is built from 17 residues.

This rearrangement joins TRBV5-1 to TRBJ2-3; no clear D. The V gene lost 3 bases and the J gene lost 6 bases, with 11 bases spanning the gap. There are 13 residues in the CDR3. Germline V gene data show CDR1 as SGHRS and CDR2 as YFSETQ. The CDR3 nucleotides read TGCGCCAGCAGCTACCATCGGGCGGATACGCAGTATTTT. Encoded protein: CASSYHRADTQYF.

The chain has TRBV7-2 and TRBJ2-4; no reliable D call. In germline, CDR1 is SGHTA, CDR2 FQGNSA. The CDR3 is 15 residues long. V was shortened by 1 base and J by 2 bases, with 9 bases between the two germline ends. CDR3 DNA: TGTGCCAGCAGCTTAGGGGCAGTAACCAAAAACATTCAGTACTTC. It yields the protein CASSLGAVTKNIQYF.

This chain links TRBV7-2 with TRBJ1-4; 9 bases are a match to TRBD1. In germline, CDR1 is SGHTA, CDR2 FQGNSA. The CDR3 length is 16 residues. The junction had 4 bases not matched to a gene; V was cut back by 4 bases and J by 1 base. The DNA of the CDR3 is TGTGCCAGCAGCTATCGGGACAGGGTAACTAATGAAAAACTGTTTTTT. Residues: CASSYRDRVTNEKLFF. The variable domain in full, with the rest retrieved from reference TRBV7-2 and TRBJ1-4, is GAGVSQSPSNKVTEKGKDVELRCDPISGHTALYWYRQSLGQGLEFLIYFQGNSAPDKSGLPSDRFSAERTGGSVSTLTIQRTQQEDSAVYLCASSYRDRVTNEKLFFGSGTQLSVL.

J is TRBJ1-4 and V is TRBV29-1; the D gene is possibly TRBD1 (6 bases). The V gene lost 3 bases and the J gene lost 0 bases, with 17 bases spanning the gap. Germline V CDR1 and CDR2: SQVTM, ANQGSEA. This CDR3 has 17 residues. CDR3 region: CSVDRGAFQATNEKLFF. The CDR3 nucleotides read TGCAGCGTTGACAGGGGAGCATTCCAAGCAACTAATGAAAAACTGTTTTTT. Complete variable domain (other parts from reference TRBV29-1 and TRBJ1-4): SAVISQKPSRDICQRGTSLTIQCQVDSQVTMMFWYRQQPGQSLTLIATANQGSEATYESGFVIDKFPISRPNLTFSTLTVSNMSPEDSSIYLCSVDRGAFQATNEKLFFGSGTQLSVL.

This chain joins TRBV7-9 and TRBJ2-5; 9 bases line up with TRBD1. Trimming at V came to 7 bases and at J to 1 base, leaving 22 bases not matched to a gene. The CDR3 is made up of 20 amino acids. Germline V gives CDR1 SEHNR, CDR2 FQNEAQ (reference sequence). The CDR3 sequence is CASTADPRDRVSVIQETQYF. CDR3 bases: TGTGCCAGCACCGCCGACCCCCGGGACAGGGTCTCAGTTATCCAAGAGACCCAGTACTTC.

The chain recombines TRBV6-2 or TRBV6-3 with TRBJ2-3; no reliable D call. Germline V gene lookup returns CDR1 MNHEY and CDR2 SVGEGT. V shed 3 bases and J shed 5 bases, with 9 bases lying between them. The CDR3 covers 13 residues. CDR3 region: CASSYSLEDTQYF. The CDR3 DNA reads as TGTGCCAGCAGTTATTCCCTCGAAGATACGCAGTATTTT.

About this clone itself: The same CDR3 is also encoded by other DNA sequences in this sample. The rearrangement uses TRBV18 and TRBJ1-4, with D unclear. Germline values: CDR1 KGHSH, CDR2 LQKENI. V lost 3 bases to trimming and J lost 5 bases, with 10 bases between them. This CDR3 has 14 residues. The CDR3 region has the DNA TGTGCCAGCTCACCGCGGAGCGTCAATGAAAAACTGTTTTTT. Amino acids: CASSPRSVNEKLFF.

The chain is built from TRBV4-3 and TRBJ1-5, with a possible D match to TRBD1 (6 bases). The CDR3 is made up of 16 amino acids. Germline-derived CDR1 and CDR2 are LGHNA and YSLEER. Trimming took 2 bases from V and 6 from J, leaving 17 bases between them. DNA for the CDR3: TGCGCCAGCAGCCAATGTGGGTGGGGGGCGAGTCAGCCCCAGCATTTT. This sequence encodes CASSQCGWGASQPQHF.

This clone has a single count. The chain carries TRBV19 and TRBJ1-5; TRBD1 matches at 10 bases. CDR1 and CDR2 (germline): LNHDA, SQIVND (reference sequence). This CDR3 contains 14 residues. The trim removed 8 bases at V and 0 bases at J, leaving 1 base unmatched. The DNA of the CDR3 is TGTGCCAGTTGGGACAGGGGTAGCAATCAGCCCCAGCATTTT. Translated, it gives CASWDRGSNQPQHF.

V and J are TRBV7-2 and TRBJ2-5; unclear D gene. CDR1 SGHTA and CDR2 FQGNSA come from the germline V gene. Trimming took 5 bases from V and 5 from J, leaving 9 bases between them. The CDR3 contains 12 residues. This chain's CDR3 is CASSGTEETQYF. The DNA of the CDR3 is TGTGCCAGCAGCGGTACGGAGGAGACCCAGTACTTC.

This sequence joins TRBV11-3 and TRBJ2-2; D is tentatively TRBD1 or TRBD2 (6 bases each). The CDR3 is 18 residues long. Germline V lookup: CDR1 SGHNT, CDR2 YENEEA. V was trimmed by 0 bases and J by 1 base, leaving 15 bases between them. The CDR3 spells CASSLEMRGTQNTGELFF. CDR3 nucleotide sequence: TGTGCCAGCAGCTTAGAAATGAGGGGGACTCAGAACACCGGGGAGCTGTTTTTT.

With regard to this clone: One junction end disagrees with the germline gene, perhaps due to a read error. This sequence joins TRBV6-5 and TRBJ1-1; D gene unclear. CDR3 length equals 13 residues. Germline V lookup: CDR1 MNHEY, CDR2 SVGAGI. Written as DNA, the CDR3 is TGTGCCACCAGAGCCATGGGGTGGTATGGAGCAAGTTTT. It codes for CATRAMGWYGASF.

The V call is TRBV13, the J call TRBJ2-1; D perhaps matches TRBD2 (7 bases). The V end lost 5 bases, the J end lost 8 bases, and 16 bases lay between the germline ends. The CDR3 totals 14 residues. From germline, CDR1 is PRHDT and CDR2 FYEKMQ (reference sequence). The CDR3 is CASSRGGGGDEQFF. CDR3 bases: TGTGCCAGCAGCCGAGGTGGAGGGGGGGATGAGCAGTTCTTC.

The chain combines TRBV19 with TRBJ1-5; D might be TRBD1 (5 bases). V gave up 0 bases and J gave up 1 base, with 7 bases separating them. Germline assignment: CDR1 LNHDA and CDR2 SQIVND (reference sequence). The CDR3 loop spans 15 amino acids. CDR3 coding DNA: TGTGCCAGTAGTATAGATAAGGGGAGCAATCAGCCCCAGCATTTT. It specifies CASSIDKGSNQPQHF.